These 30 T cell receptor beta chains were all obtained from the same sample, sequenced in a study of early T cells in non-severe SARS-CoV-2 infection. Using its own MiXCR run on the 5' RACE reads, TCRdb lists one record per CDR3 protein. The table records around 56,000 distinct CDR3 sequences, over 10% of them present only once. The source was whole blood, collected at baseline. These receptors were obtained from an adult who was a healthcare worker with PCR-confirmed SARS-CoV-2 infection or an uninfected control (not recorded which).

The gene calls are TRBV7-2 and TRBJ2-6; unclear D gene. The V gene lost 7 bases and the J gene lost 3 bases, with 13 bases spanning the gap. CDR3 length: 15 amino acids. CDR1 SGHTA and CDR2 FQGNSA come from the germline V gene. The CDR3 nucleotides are TGTGCCAGCACCCCTCCCCCCAATGGGGCCAACGTCCTGACTTTC. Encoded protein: CASTPPPNGANVLTF.

CDR3 protein: CASSVARTGSHTGELFF. CDR3 sequence (DNA): TGTGCCAGCAGCGTAGCCAGAACAGGTTCACACACCGGGGAGCTGTTTTTT. V and J are TRBV9 and TRBJ2-2; possibly TRBD1 for D (5 bases). CDR3 size: 17 residues. CDR1 SGDLS and CDR2 YYNGEE come from the germline V gene. Trimming took 0 bases from V and 3 from J, leaving 15 bases between them. Full variable domain (rest looked up from reference TRBV9 and TRBJ2-2): DSGVTQTPKHLITATGQRVTLRCSPRSGDLSVYWYQQSLDQGLQFLIQYYNGEERAKGNILERFSAQQFPDLHSELNLSSLELGDSALYFCASSVARTGSHTGELFFGEGSRLTVL.

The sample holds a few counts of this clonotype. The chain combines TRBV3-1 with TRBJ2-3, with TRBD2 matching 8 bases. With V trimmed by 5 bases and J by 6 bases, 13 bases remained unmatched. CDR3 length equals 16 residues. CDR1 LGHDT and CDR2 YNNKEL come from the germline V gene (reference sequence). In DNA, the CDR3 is TGTGCCAGCAGCGAAACTAGAGCGGGGGCGCGGGATACGCAGTATTTT. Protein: CASSETRAGARDTQYF.

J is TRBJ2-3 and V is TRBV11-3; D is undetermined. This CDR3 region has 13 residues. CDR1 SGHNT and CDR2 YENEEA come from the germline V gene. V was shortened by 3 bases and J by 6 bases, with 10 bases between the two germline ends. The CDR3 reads CASSFSYTDTQYF. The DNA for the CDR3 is TGTGCCAGCAGCTTCAGCTATACGGATACGCAGTATTTT.

The CDR3 is CASSLLQDTLSSYEQYF. CDR3 nucleotides: TGTGCCAGCAGCTTACTCCAGGACACTTTGAGCTCCTACGAGCAGTACTTC. The chain carries TRBV11-2 and TRBJ2-7; maybe TRBD1 (5 bases). Germline-derived CDR1 and CDR2 are SGHAT and FQNNGV. Between the trimmed V and J ends, which lost 2 bases and 0 bases, there was a span of 17 bases. The CDR3 loop spans 17 amino acids.

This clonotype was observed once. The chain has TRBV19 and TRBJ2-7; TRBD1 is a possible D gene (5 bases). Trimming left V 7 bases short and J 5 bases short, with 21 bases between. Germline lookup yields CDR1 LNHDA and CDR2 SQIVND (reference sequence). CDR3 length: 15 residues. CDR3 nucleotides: TGTGCCAGTACCCCCCTAGGAACAGGCAGGCACGAGCAGTACTTC. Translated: CASTPLGTGRHEQYF. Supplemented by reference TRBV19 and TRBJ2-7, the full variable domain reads DGGITQSPKYLFRKEGQNVTLSCEQNLNHDAMYWYRQDPGQGLRLIYYSQIVNDFQKGDIAEGYSVSREKKESFPLTVTSAQKNPTAFYLCASTPLGTGRHEQYFGPGTRLTVT.

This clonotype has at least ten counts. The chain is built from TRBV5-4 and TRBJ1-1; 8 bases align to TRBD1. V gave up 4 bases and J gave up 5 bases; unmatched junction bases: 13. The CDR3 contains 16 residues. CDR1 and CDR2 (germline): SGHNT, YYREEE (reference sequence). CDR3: CASSRAADRGGTEAFF. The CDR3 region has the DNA TGTGCCAGCAGCAGGGCGGCCGACAGGGGAGGAACTGAAGCTTTCTTT.

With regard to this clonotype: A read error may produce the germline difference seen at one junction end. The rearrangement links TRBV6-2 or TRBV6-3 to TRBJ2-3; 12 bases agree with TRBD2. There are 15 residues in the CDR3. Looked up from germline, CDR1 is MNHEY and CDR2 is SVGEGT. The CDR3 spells CASSKTSGSIDTQYF. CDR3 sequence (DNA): TGTGCCAGCAGCAAGACTAGCGGGAGCATAGATACGCAGTATTTT.

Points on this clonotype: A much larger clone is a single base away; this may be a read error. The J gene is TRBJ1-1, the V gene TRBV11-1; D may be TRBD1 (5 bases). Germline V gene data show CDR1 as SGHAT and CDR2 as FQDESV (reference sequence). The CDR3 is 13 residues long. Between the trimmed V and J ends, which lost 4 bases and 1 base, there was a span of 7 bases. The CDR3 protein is CASSWGTNTEAFF. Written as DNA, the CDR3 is TGTGCCAGCAGCTGGGGGACGAACACTGAAGCTTTCTTT.

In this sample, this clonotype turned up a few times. CDR3 nucleotides: TGTGCCACCAGTGATCTGGGGCCGACTAGCGATCCAGATACGCAGTATTTT. Translated: CATSDLGPTSDPDTQYF. The chain recombines TRBV24-1 with TRBJ2-3, with 8 bases lining up with TRBD2. The CDR3 runs to 17 residues. CDR1 is KGHDR and CDR2 is SFDVKD in the germline V gene. Trimming removed 3 bases from V and 4 bases from J; junction bases left unmatched: 11.

The CDR3 loop is CASSWTGSNEKLFF. CDR3 in DNA: TGCGCCAGCAGCTGGACAGGTTCTAATGAAAAACTGTTTTTT. The chain combines TRBV5-1 with TRBJ1-4; 7 bases line up with TRBD1. V shed 3 bases, J shed 3 bases, and the junction held 2 bases outside the gene matches. CDR1 SGHRS and CDR2 YFSETQ come from the germline V gene. The CDR3 has 14 amino acids. Full variable domain (remainder filled in from reference TRBV5-1 and TRBJ1-4): KAGVTQTPRYLIKTRGQQVTLSCSPISGHRSVSWYQQTPGQGLQFLFEYFSETQRNKGNFPGRFSGRQFSNSRSEMNVSTLELGDSALYLCASSWTGSNEKLFFGSGTQLSVL.

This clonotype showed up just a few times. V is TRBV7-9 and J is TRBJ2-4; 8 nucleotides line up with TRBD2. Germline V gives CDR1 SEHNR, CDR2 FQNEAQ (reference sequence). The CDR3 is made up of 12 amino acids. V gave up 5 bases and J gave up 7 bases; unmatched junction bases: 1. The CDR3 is CASSGLANIQYF. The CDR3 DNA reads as TGTGCCAGCAGCGGACTAGCCAACATTCAGTACTTC.

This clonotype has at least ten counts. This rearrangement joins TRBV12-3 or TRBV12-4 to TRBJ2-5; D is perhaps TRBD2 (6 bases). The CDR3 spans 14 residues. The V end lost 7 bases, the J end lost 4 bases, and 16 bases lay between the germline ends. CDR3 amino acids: CASTGLDGVETQYF. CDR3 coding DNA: TGTGCCAGCACGGGACTGGATGGGGTAGAGACCCAGTACTTC.

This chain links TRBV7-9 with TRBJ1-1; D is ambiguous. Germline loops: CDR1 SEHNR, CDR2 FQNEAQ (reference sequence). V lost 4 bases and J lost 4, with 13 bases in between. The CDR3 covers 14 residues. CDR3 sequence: CASSYDNRVTEAFF. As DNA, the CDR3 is TGTGCCAGCAGCTACGACAATCGAGTCACTGAAGCTTTCTTT.

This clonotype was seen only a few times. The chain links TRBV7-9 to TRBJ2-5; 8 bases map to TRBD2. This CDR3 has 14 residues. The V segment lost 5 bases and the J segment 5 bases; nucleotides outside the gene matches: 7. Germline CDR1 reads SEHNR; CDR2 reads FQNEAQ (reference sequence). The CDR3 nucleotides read TGTGCCAGCAGCGCAGGACTAGCCCTCGAGACCCAGTACTTC. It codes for CASSAGLALETQYF.

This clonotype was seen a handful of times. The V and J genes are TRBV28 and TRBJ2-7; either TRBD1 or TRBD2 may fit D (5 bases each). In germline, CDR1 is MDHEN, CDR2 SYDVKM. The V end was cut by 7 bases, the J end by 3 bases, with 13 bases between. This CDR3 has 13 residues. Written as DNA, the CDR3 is TGTGCCAGCAATCTCCCTGGGGGCTACGAGCAGTACTTC. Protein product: CASNLPGGYEQYF.

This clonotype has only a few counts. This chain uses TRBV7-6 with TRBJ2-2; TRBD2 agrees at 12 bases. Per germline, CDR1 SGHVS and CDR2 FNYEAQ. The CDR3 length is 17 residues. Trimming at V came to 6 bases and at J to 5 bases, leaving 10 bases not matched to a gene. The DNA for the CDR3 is TGTGCCAGCAGTCCGACTAGCGGGGGACCTGATACCGGGGAGCTGTTTTTT. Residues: CASSPTSGGPDTGELFF.

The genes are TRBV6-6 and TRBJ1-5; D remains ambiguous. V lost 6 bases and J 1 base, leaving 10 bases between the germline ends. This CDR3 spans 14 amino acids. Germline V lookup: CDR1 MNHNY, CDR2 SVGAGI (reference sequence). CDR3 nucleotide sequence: TGTGCCAGCAGCCGCGACGGGAGCAATCAGCCCCAGCATTTT. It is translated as CASSRDGSNQPQHF.

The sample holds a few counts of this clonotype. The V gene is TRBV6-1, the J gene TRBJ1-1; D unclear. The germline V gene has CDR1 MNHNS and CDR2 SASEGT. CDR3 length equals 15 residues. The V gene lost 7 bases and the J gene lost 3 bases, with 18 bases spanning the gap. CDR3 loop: CASKVKTEGYTEAFF. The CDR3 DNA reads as TGTGCCAGCAAAGTTAAAACAGAAGGTTACACTGAAGCTTTCTTT.

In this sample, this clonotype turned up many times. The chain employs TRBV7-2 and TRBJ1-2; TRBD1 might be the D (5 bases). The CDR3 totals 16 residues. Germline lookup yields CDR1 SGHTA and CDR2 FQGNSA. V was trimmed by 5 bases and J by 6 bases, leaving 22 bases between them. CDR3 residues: CASSPQGGLRGDGYTF. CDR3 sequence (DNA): TGTGCCAGCAGCCCCCAGGGAGGCCTCCGAGGGGATGGCTACACCTTC.

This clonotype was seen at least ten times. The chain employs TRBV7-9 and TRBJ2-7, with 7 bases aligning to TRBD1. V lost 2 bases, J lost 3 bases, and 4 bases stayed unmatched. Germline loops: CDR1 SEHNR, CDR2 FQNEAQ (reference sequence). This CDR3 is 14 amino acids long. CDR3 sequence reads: CASSLLQGVYEQYF. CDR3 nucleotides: TGTGCCAGCAGCTTATTGCAGGGGGTCTACGAGCAGTACTTC.

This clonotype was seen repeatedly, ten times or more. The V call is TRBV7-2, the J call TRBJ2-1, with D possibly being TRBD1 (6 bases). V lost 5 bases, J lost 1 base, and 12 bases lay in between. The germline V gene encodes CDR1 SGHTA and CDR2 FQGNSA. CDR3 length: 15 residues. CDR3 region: CASSHRDTSYNEQFF. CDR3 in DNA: TGTGCCAGCAGCCACCGGGACACGTCCTACAATGAGCAGTTCTTC.

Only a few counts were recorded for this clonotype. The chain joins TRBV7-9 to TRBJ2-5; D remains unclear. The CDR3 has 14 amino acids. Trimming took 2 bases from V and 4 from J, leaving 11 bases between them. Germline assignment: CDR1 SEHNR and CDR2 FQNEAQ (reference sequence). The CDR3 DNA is TGTGCCAGCAGCTTAATGGGATTAAGAGAGACCCAGTACTTC. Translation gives CASSLMGLRETQYF.

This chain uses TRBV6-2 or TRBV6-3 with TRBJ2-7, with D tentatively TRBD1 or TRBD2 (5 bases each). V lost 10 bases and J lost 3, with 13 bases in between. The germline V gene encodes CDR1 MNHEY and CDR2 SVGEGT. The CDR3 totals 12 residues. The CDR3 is CAIRHGGYEQYF. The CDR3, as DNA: TGTGCCATCAGGCATGGGGGCTACGAGCAGTACTTC.

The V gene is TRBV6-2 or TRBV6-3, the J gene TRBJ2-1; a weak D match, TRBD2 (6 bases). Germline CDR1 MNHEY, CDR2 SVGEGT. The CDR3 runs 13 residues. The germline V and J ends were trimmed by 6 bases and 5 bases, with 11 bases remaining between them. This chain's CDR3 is CASSRGTHNEQFF. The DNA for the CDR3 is TGTGCCAGCAGCCGGGGGACCCACAATGAGCAGTTCTTC.

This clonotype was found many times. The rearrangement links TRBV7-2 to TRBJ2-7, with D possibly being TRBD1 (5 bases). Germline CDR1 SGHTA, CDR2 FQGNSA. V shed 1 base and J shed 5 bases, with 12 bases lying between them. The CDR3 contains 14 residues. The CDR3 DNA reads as TGTGCCAGCAGCTTAGGGTCAGGGTTCGACGAGCAGTACTTC. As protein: CASSLGSGFDEQYF.

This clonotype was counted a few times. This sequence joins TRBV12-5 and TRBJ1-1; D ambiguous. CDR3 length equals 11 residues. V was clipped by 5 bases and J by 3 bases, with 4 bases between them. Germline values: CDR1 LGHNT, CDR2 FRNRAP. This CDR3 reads CASGRDTEAFF. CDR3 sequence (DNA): TGTGCTAGTGGTAGGGACACTGAAGCTTTCTTT.

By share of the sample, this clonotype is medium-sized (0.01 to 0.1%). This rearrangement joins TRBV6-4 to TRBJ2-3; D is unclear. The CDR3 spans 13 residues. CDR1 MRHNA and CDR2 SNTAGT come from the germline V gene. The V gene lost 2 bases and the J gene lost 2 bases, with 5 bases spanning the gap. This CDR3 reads CASSDANTDTQYF. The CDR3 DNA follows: TGTGCCAGCAGTGACGCCAACACAGATACGCAGTATTTT.

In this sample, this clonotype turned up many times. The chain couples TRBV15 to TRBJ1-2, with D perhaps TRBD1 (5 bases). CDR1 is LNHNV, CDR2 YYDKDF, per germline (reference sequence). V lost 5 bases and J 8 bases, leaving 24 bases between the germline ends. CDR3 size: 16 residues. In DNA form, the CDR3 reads TGTGCCACCAGCGTACAAACCGGGACTTCTGCACGGGGCTACACCTTC. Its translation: CATSVQTGTSARGYTF.

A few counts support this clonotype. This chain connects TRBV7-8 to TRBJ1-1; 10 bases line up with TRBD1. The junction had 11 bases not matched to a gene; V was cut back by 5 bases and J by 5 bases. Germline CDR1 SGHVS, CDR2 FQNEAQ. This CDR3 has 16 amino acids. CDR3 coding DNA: TGTGCCAGCAGCCCACGTCCGGGACAGGGGAGGACTGAAGCTTTCTTT. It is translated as CASSPRPGQGRTEAFF.